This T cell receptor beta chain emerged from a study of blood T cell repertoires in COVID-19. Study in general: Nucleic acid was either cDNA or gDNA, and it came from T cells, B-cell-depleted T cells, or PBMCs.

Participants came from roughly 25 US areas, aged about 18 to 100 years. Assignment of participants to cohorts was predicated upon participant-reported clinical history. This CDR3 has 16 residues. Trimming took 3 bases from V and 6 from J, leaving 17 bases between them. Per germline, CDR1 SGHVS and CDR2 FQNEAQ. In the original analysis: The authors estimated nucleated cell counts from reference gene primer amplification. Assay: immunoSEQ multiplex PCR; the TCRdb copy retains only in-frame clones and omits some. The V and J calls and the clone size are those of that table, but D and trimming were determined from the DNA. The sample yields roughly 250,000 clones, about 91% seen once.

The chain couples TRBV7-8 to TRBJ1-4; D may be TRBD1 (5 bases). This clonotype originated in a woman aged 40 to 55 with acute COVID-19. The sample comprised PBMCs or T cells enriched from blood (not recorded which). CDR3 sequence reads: CASSLDNQGFDEKLFF. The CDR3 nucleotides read TGTGCCAGCAGCTTGGATAATCAGGGATTCGATGAAAAACTGTTTTTT.